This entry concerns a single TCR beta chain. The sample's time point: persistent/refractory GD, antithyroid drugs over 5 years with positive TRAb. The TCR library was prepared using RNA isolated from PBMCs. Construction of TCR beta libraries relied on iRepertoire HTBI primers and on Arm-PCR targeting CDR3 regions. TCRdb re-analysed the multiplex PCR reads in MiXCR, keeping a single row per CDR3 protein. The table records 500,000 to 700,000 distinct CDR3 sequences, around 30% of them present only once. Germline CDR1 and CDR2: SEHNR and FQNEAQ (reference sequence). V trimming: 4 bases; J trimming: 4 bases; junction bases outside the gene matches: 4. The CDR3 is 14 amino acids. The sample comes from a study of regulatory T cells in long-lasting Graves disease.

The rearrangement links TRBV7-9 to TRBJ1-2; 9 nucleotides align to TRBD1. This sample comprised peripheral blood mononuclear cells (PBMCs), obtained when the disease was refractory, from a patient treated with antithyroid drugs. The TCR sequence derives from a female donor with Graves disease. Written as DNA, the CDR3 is TGTGCCAGCAGCTGGGGACAGGGATTCTATGGCTACACCTTC. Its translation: CASSWGQGFYGYTF.